The 9 T cell receptor beta chains below come from one sample, sequenced in a study of T cell repertoires in cytomegalovirus infection. Antigens of these TCRs are unknown. MiXCR, applied by TCRdb to the reads, yields one record per CDR3 protein. This table holds 60,000 to 75,000 distinct CDR3 sequences, 20% to 25% found once. Sequenced input: PBMCs, sequenced either directly or after in vitro stimulation (not recorded which). The receptors come from a human donor in good health (CMV status not recorded). Some clones in this sample may be carry-over from other donors' samples.

The chain joins TRBV7-2 to TRBJ2-7; maybe TRBD2 (6 bases). Trimming shortened V by 6 bases and J by 2 bases, and 14 bases separated the two germline ends. The CDR3 has 14 residues. Germline V CDR1 and CDR2: SGHTA, FQGNSA. The CDR3 loop is CASSIGGTAYEQYF. The CDR3 bases are TGTGCCAGCAGTATCGGCGGGACTGCCTACGAGCAGTACTTC.

The chain recombines TRBV6-2 or TRBV6-3 with TRBJ2-1, with TRBD2 matching over 8 bases. The V segment lost 2 bases and the J segment 3 bases; nucleotides outside the gene matches: 12. CDR1 is MNHEY and CDR2 is SVGEGT in the germline V gene. The CDR3 contains 18 residues. The CDR3 nucleotides are TGTGCCAGCAGTTACGGGTCTCAGGCGACTAGCGACTACAATGAGCAGTTCTTC. Its protein product is CASSYGSQATSDYNEQFF.

This clonotype appeared a single time. The CDR3 nucleotides are TGTGCCAGCAGCCTTAGCGGGAGAGCACCAGACAATGAGCAGTTCTTC. This gives the protein CASSLSGRAPDNEQFF. The chain is built from TRBV14 and TRBJ2-1; 9 positions agree with TRBD2. Germline V gives CDR1 SGHDN, CDR2 FVKESK. V shed 4 bases and J 5 bases; nucleotides not matched to a gene: 9. The CDR3 covers 16 residues.

The J gene is TRBJ1-2, the V gene TRBV7-9; 10 nucleotides agree with TRBD1. The V and J ends lost 2 bases and 6 bases, in that order; junction bases with no gene match: 9. The CDR3 runs 16 residues. Germline V gene data show CDR1 as SEHNR and CDR2 as FQNEAQ (reference sequence). The CDR3 coding sequence is TGTGCCAGCAGCTTAACTGGTTTGGGGACAGGGGATGGCTACACCTTC. Amino acid sequence: CASSLTGLGTGDGYTF.

A few counts support this clonotype. The gene calls are TRBV12-3 or TRBV12-4 and TRBJ2-3; D gene uncertain. V was shortened by 3 bases and J by 4 bases, with 5 bases between the two germline ends. This CDR3 is 12 amino acids long. The DNA of the CDR3 is TGTGCCAGCAGTTTTCTGTCAGATACGCAGTATTTT. Amino acids: CASSFLSDTQYF.

The CDR3 DNA sequence: TGTGCCAGCAGTTTCTTGTCCGGGCCCCCAAATTCCTACGAGCAGTACTTC. This codes for CASSFLSGPPNSYEQYF. The chain carries TRBV27 and TRBJ2-7; D gene unclear. Trimming removed 3 bases at V and 1 base at J, with 19 bases between. The germline CDR1 and CDR2 sequences are MNHEY and SMNVEV (reference sequence). CDR3 length equals 17 residues.

This sequence joins TRBV5-6 and TRBJ1-1; perhaps TRBD1 as D (5 bases). The CDR3 covers 16 residues. V shed 4 bases and J shed 0 bases, with 16 bases lying between them. CDR1 SGHDT and CDR2 YYEEEE come from the germline V gene. In DNA form, the CDR3 reads TGTGCCAGCAGCGGAGGACACGATGAAGTGAACACTGAAGCTTTCTTT. Amino acid sequence: CASSGGHDEVNTEAFF.

In its sample, this clonotype was seen a few times. The chain joins TRBV27 to TRBJ2-1, with 11 bases identical to TRBD2. This CDR3 comprises 15 residues. Germline V gene lookup returns CDR1 MNHEY and CDR2 SMNVEV (reference sequence). Trimming took 3 bases from V and 5 from J; bases not matched to a gene: 3. The CDR3 protein is CASSFRLAGNNEQFF. In nucleotides, the CDR3 is TGTGCCAGCAGTTTCCGACTAGCGGGAAACAATGAGCAGTTCTTC.

V usage is TRBV5-8 and J usage is TRBJ1-4; D is unclear. This CDR3 is 12 amino acids long. Trimming removed 4 bases from V and 6 bases from J, with 7 bases in between. CDR1 SGHTS and CDR2 YDEGEE come from the germline V gene. CDR3 residues: CASSPPHEKLFF. The CDR3 nucleotides read TGTGCCAGCAGCCCACCCCATGAAAAACTGTTTTTT.